This T cell receptor (beta chain) is from a study of beta chain features in type 1 diabetes. Study-wide points: Comparison showed that naive, central memory and Treg TCRB repertoires appeared more similar among patients than among healthy donors. Significant though moderate, a shortening of TCRB CDR3s appeared in all four CD4+ subsets of Type 1 diabetes patients.

TCRB transcripts that were expressed got sequenced, as all of the isolated RNA had been reverse transcribed. The protocol was immunoSEQ multiplex PCR, while the TCRdb copy is restricted to in-frame clones and leaves out a portion. The table shows more than 200,000 clones, with 16% occurring only once. Cell sorting via CD45RO/CCR7/CD25/CD127/CD95/CD27 was performed to obtain CD4+ naive, central memory, regulatory and stem cell-like memory cells. With respect to this clone: Its target is not known.

The sequenced sample was naive CD4+ T cells from blood. This receptor was identified in a man younger than 40 with type 1 diabetes.

The DNA for the CDR3 is TGCAGCGTTGACCGGGTCCTGGAGACCCAGTACTTC. As protein: CSVDRVLETQYF. This chain connects TRBV29-1 to TRBJ2-5; no firm D call. The V gene's germline CDR1 is SQVTM and CDR2 ANQGSEA. V lost 3 bases and J 5 bases, leaving 10 bases between the germline ends. The CDR3 is 12 residues long.